This TCR beta chain was captured by sequencing in a study of CD8 T cells in ankylosing spondylitis. Study-wide points: Ankylosing spondylitis blood appeared to carry a characteristic TCR beta motif of several highly homologous variants. A CD8+ phenotype characterized the disease-linked clones, which were relatively rare in peripheral blood. Some of these motif variants have turned up before, in reports on reactive arthritis synovial fluid and blood.

This clonotype has at least ten counts. Its antigen is still unknown. Trimming left V 2 bases short and J 0 bases short, with 11 bases between. The CDR3 extends over 15 amino acids. Germline V gene lookup returns CDR1 SQVTM and CDR2 ANQGSEA. TCRdb itself ran the 5' RACE reads through MiXCR, one entry per CDR3 protein. The sample yields 200,000 to 250,000 distinct CDR3 sequences, around 18% seen once. The sample comprised blood, either unsorted or a sorted T cell fraction (not recorded which). This chain uses TRBV29-1 with TRBJ2-1; the D is unclear. This clonotype was obtained from a male donor with ankylosing spondylitis. In DNA, the CDR3 is TGCAGCGTTGAAAACCCGCAGAGCTCCTACAATGAGCAGTTCTTC. This translates into CSVENPQSSYNEQFF.